A selection of T cell receptor beta chains follows, all from one sample in a study of blood T cell repertoires in COVID-19. Method: immunoSEQ multiplex PCR; TCRdb's copy keeps in-frame clones and lacks some. The sample lists some 390,000 clones; roughly 90% were seen once. Specimen: peripheral blood. The receptors here all came from a woman in her forties with COVID-19, enrolled during active disease. The CDR3 runs from the conserved cysteine through the conserved F or W. A D gene is named only where the DNA matches it firmly. Expanded clones get a size class; other rows say once, few or many, or leave the size out.

cdr3_nt	cdr3_aa	d_call	v_call	j_call	clone_size
TGTGCCAGCAGCTTAGTTTTCAGCGGGAGTAAGGAGACCCAGTACTTC	CASSLVFSGSKETQYF	TRBD2	TRBV7-9	TRBJ2-5	.
TGTGCCAGCAGCGTCGGACAGGGGAGGATAAGAGAGGGCTACACCTTC	CASSVGQGRIREGYTF	TRBD1	TRBV9	TRBJ1-2	.
TGCGCCAGCAGCCAAGTTGGCAGGGGGCGACGTGAGCAGTACTTC	CASSQVGRGRREQYF	TRBD1	TRBV4-1	TRBJ2-7	.
TGTGCCAGCAGTTACTCGATACAAGGGGGCGTGAAGAACACTGAAGCTTTCTTT	CASSYSIQGGVKNTEAFF	TRBD1	TRBV6-2/TRBV6-3	TRBJ1-1	.
TGTGCCAGCAGTTTACGGGTCGGGGTGGGACAGCCCCAGCATTTT	CASSLRVGVGQPQHF	.	TRBV6-2/TRBV6-3	TRBJ1-5	.
TGTGCCAGCAGCGTAGGGGGCGCAGGGACAGATACGCAGTATTTT	CASSVGGAGTDTQYF	.	TRBV9	TRBJ2-3	.
TGTGCCAGCAGCGTAGTGCAGGGCCACACTGAAGCTTTCTTT	CASSVVQGHTEAFF	.	TRBV9	TRBJ1-1	.
TGTGCCAGCTCACCCCTGGGCCTAAGCAATCAGCCCCAGCATTTT	CASSPLGLSNQPQHF	.	TRBV18	TRBJ1-5	.
TGTGCCAGCAGTGAACGGGGCAGGGGTAGCACTGAAGCTTTCTTT	CASSERGRGSTEAFF	.	TRBV25-1	TRBJ1-1	.
TGCAGCGTCTTGAAATTGCGGGCCTCCTCCTACGAGCAGTACTTC	CSVLKLRASSYEQYF	.	TRBV29-1	TRBJ2-7	.
TGTGCCAGCAGTTTAATAGGGACAGGGACATATCAGCCCCAGCATTTT	CASSLIGTGTYQPQHF	TRBD1	TRBV27	TRBJ1-5	.
TGTGCCAGTAGTTTTGCTAGCGGGGGGCAAGAGACCCAGTACTTC	CASSFASGGQETQYF	TRBD2	TRBV19	TRBJ2-5	once
TGTGCCAGCAGCTCCCCCAGGCCTACAACTAATGAAAAACTGTTTTTT	CASSSPRPTTNEKLFF	.	TRBV7-9	TRBJ1-4	.
TGTGCCAGCAGCCTACGGACAGGGGGCGGACAGCCCCAGCATTTT	CASSLRTGGGQPQHF	TRBD1	TRBV5-5	TRBJ1-5	.
TGTGCCAGCAGCTATAAAGGAGGAGGGGAGCAGTTCTTC	CASSYKGGGEQFF	.	TRBV7-3	TRBJ2-1	.
TGTGCCAGCAGCTACAGGGGGCTCGGCACTGAAGCTTTCTTT	CASSYRGLGTEAFF	TRBD1	TRBV14	TRBJ1-1	few
TGTGCCAGCAGCCAGAGAGGGGGCACCTACAATGAGCAGTTCTTC	CASSQRGGTYNEQFF	TRBD1	TRBV7-3	TRBJ2-1	.
TGTGCCAGCAGCCAAGGACTATCTGTGATAAACACTGAAGCTTTCTTT	CASSQGLSVINTEAFF	.	TRBV3-1/TRBV3-2	TRBJ1-1	.
TGTGCCAGCAGTTTATTCTGGGGCTCGAGCAATCAGCCCCAGCATTTT	CASSLFWGSSNQPQHF	.	TRBV28	TRBJ1-5	once
TGTGCCACCAGGAGGGACACTGAAGCTTTCTTT	CATRRDTEAFF	.	TRBV24-1	TRBJ1-1	.
TGCGCCAGCAGCTTGAATGGACAACTCTACAATGAGCAGTTCTTC	CASSLNGQLYNEQFF	.	TRBV5-1	TRBJ2-1	.
TGCGCCAGCAGCCCGATTGGACAGCGCACAGATACGCAGTATTTT	CASSPIGQRTDTQYF	.	TRBV4-1	TRBJ2-3	.
TGTGCCAGCAGTTATTCACAGGGCTCTGGAAACACCATATATTTT	CASSYSQGSGNTIYF	.	TRBV6-5	TRBJ1-3	.
TGTGCCAGCAGAGGCTTGAGGGGGTCTGGAAACACCATATATTTT	CASRGLRGSGNTIYF	.	TRBV2	TRBJ1-3	.
TGTGCCAGCTCGAACAGGGGGGATCAGCCCCAGCATTTT	CASSNRGDQPQHF	TRBD1	TRBV28	TRBJ1-5	.
TGTGCCATCCAAATGGGACTACCCTTCACAGATACGCAGTATTTT	CAIQMGLPFTDTQYF	TRBD2	TRBV10-3	TRBJ2-3	.
TGTGCCAGCAGCTTAGTACCGGACAGGGAGGGTGGCTACACCTTC	CASSLVPDREGGYTF	TRBD1	TRBV7-8	TRBJ1-2	.
TGTGCCAGCAGCTTATTGGGTGGGCCTGTTTTCTTT	CASSLLGGPVFF	.	TRBV11-1	TRBJ1-1	.
TGTGCCACCAGTGATCTGGGACTAGCGGGAGAGGAGCAGTTCTTC	CATSDLGLAGEEQFF	TRBD2	TRBV24-1	TRBJ2-1	.
TGTGCCAGCAGCTTGGACAGGGTCCGTGGCTACACCTTC	CASSLDRVRGYTF	TRBD1	TRBV11-1	TRBJ1-2	.
TGTGCCAGCAGCCGGGGACTAGCGGGAACCCAAGAGACCCAGTACTTC	CASSRGLAGTQETQYF	TRBD2	TRBV3-1/TRBV3-2	TRBJ2-5	.
TGCGCCAGCAGCTTGTCGGCAGGGGGCTTGCGTGAAAAACTGTTTTTT	CASSLSAGGLREKLFF	TRBD1	TRBV5-1	TRBJ1-4	.
TGTGCCAGCAGCGCCGTCGACAGGCCCGAGGAGACCCAGTACTTC	CASSAVDRPEETQYF	.	TRBV9	TRBJ2-5	.
TGTGCCAGCAGCGATGGGCCCAGGTATGGCTACACCTTC	CASSDGPRYGYTF	.	TRBV9	TRBJ1-2	.
TGTGCCTCAGGACAGGTGGTCTCCGAGCAGTACTTC	CASGQVVSEQYF	TRBD1	TRBV7-2	TRBJ2-7	.
TGTGCCAGCTCACCGGGACTCCAAGAGACCCAGTACTTC	CASSPGLQETQYF	.	TRBV18	TRBJ2-5	.
TGTGCCAGCAGTTACTCGGCGGGACAGGAAGCTTTCTTT	CASSYSAGQEAFF	TRBD1	TRBV6-5	TRBJ1-1	.
TGTGCCAGCAGCCCGGGACTAGCGGACACCGGGGAGCTGTTTTTT	CASSPGLADTGELFF	TRBD2	TRBV5-6	TRBJ2-2	.
TGTGCCAGCAGCCAAGATGGGCTGCACAATGAGCAGTTCTTC	CASSQDGLHNEQFF	.	TRBV4-2	TRBJ2-1	.
TGTGCCAGCAGCTTAAGGATGCGGGGGCGCCGTGCCAAAAACATTCAGTACTTC	CASSLRMRGRRAKNIQYF	.	TRBV7-3	TRBJ2-4	.
TGTGCCAGCAGTCGGGACCCGCCCGGGGGGACCCAGTACTTC	CASSRDPPGGTQYF	.	TRBV7-2	TRBJ2-5	.
TGTGCCAGCAGCTCCCGCGCAGGGATCGAAGCTTTCTTT	CASSSRAGIEAFF	.	TRBV7-3	TRBJ1-1	.
TGTGCCTGGACCCAGGAGGGTCTAGCGGGAGCCCTCCAAGAGACCCAGTACTTC	CAWTQEGLAGALQETQYF	TRBD2	TRBV30	TRBJ2-5	.
TGTGCCAGCAGCGTAGAGGATGGGAGACAGGGAGAAAAACTGTTTTTT	CASSVEDGRQGEKLFF	TRBD1	TRBV9	TRBJ1-4	.
TGCGCCAGCAGCGTGGTATCTGGGGCCAACGTCCTGACTTTC	CASSVVSGANVLTF	.	TRBV5-1	TRBJ2-6	.
TGTGCCAGCAGGATAGGGGGGAACACTGAAGCTTTCTTT	CASRIGGNTEAFF	.	TRBV6-6	TRBJ1-1	once
TGTGCTAGCAGCTTACTTCGTGGGCCCTCACCCCTCCACTTT	CASSLLRGPSPLHF	.	TRBV7-7	TRBJ1-6	.